This T cell receptor (beta chain) was recorded in a study of CD8 T cells in cerebrospinal fluid in Alzheimer's disease. Points from the study as a whole: No causal link between EBV and Alzheimer's follows from EBV-specific cerebrospinal fluid TCRs, authors warned. Patients with mild cognitive impairment or Alzheimer's disease had a larger top CSF clone percentage than controls.

CSF cells were profiled by 10X single-cell V(D)J and 5' expression. Following a re-call of the 10x single-cell sequencing reads, TCRdb has one entry per CDR3 protein and lacks DNA. The sample data list 680 or so distinct CDR3 sequences. This clonotype counts as medium-sized by frequency. Its antigen remains unidentified. The germline CDR1 and CDR2 sequences are SGHRS and YFSETQ. CDR3 length equals 14 residues. Every participant was in good physical condition without acute infectious disease. The sample was cerebrospinal fluid. The receptor comes from a human donor in good health. The rearrangement joins TRBV5-1 to TRBJ2-6; TCRdb indicates TRBD1, and absent DNA this call remains unverified. The CDR3 loop is CATNPETGANVLTF. Full variable domain (missing parts from reference TRBV5-1 and TRBJ2-6): KAGVTQTPRYLIKTRGQQVTLSCSPISGHRSVSWYQQTPGQGLQFLFEYFSETQRNKGNFPGRFSGRQFSNSRSEMNVSTLELGDSALYLCATNPETGANVLTFGAGSRLTVL.